This T cell receptor (beta chain) derives from a study of blood T cell repertoires in COVID-19. Study at large: PBMCs, B-cell-depleted T cells, or T cells provided the cDNA or gDNA that made up the material.

The V gene lost 5 bases and the J gene lost 2 bases, with 9 bases spanning the gap. Germline lookup yields CDR1 MDHEN and CDR2 SYDVKM. The CDR3 spans 13 residues. Profiling relied on immunoSEQ multiplex PCR, and the TCRdb table lists in-frame clones only, not all of them. The sample carries a few hundred thousand clones, around 91% recorded once. This clonotype was sampled from a woman in her fifties or sixties with acute or convalescent COVID-19. The sequencing sample was made of peripheral blood. This sequence joins TRBV28 and TRBJ1-2; D not certain. CDR3 protein: CASSTQRNYGYTF. DNA for the CDR3: TGTGCCAGCAGTACACAGAGAAACTATGGCTACACCTTC.